These 6 T cell receptor beta chains were all obtained from the same sample, sequenced in a study of beta chain features in type 1 diabetes. Study-level results: Type 1 diabetes patients had moderately but significantly shorter TCRB CDR3s in all four CD4+ subsets.

Sequencing targeted expressed TCRB transcripts, as all isolated RNA had been reverse transcribed. Clones were read by immunoSEQ multiplex PCR, and TCRdb kept only the in-frame ones, dropping some. The sample yields under 850,000 clones, about an eighth seen once. The antigens these receptors bind are not known. The sample taken for sequencing was naive CD4+ T cells from blood. These receptors came from a man aged 18 to 29 with type 1 diabetes.

Only a few counts were recorded for this clone. CDR3 sequence reads: CSVEAPDRFPGELFF. The CDR3 DNA reads as TGCAGCGTTGAAGCCCCCGACAGGTTCCCCGGGGAGCTGTTTTTT. This chain joins TRBV29-1 and TRBJ2-2; D perhaps matches TRBD1 (6 bases). Germline V CDR1 and CDR2: SQVTM, ANQGSEA. Deletions cut 1 base from V and 6 bases from J, with 15 bases between. The CDR3 totals 15 residues.

The CDR3 sequence: CAWNTQGGNQPQHF. CDR3 coding DNA: TGTGCCTGGAACACCCAGGGGGGCAATCAGCCCCAGCATTTT. This chain links TRBV30 with TRBJ1-5; 7 bases map to TRBD1. The length of the CDR3 is 14 residues. CDR1 GTSNPN and CDR2 SVGIG come from the germline V gene (reference sequence). V lost 4 bases and J lost 2; bases outside the gene matches: 5.

J is TRBJ2-7 and V is TRBV5-6; 12 nucleotides agree with TRBD2. Looked up from germline, CDR1 is SGHDT and CDR2 is YYEEEE. This CDR3 comprises 15 residues. With V trimmed by 1 base and J by 3 bases, 2 bases remained unmatched. CDR3 protein: CASSLTSGGLYEQYF. CDR3 sequence (DNA): TGTGCCAGCAGCTTGACTAGCGGGGGGCTCTACGAGCAGTACTTC. The whole variable domain, filled in from reference TRBV5-6 and TRBJ2-7, reads DAGVTQSPTHLIKTRGQQVTLRCSPKSGHDTVSWYQQALGQGPQFIFQYYEEEERQRGNFPDRFSGHQFPNYSSELNVNALLLGDSALYLCASSLTSGGLYEQYFGPGTRLTVT.

This clone has just a few counts. The J gene is TRBJ1-4, the V gene TRBV30; no reliable D call. Between the trimmed V and J ends, which lost 2 bases and 8 bases, there was a span of 18 bases. The CDR3 consists of 15 residues. Germline-derived CDR1 and CDR2 are GTSNPN and SVGIG (reference sequence). CDR3 in DNA: TGTGCCTGGAGTCTCCAATACAACCCGCGGGAAAAACTGTTTTTT. This encodes CAWSLQYNPREKLFF.

The chain carries TRBV27 and TRBJ1-5; D is uncertain. Germline values: CDR1 MNHEY, CDR2 SMNVEV (reference sequence). With 5 bases removed from V and 4 bases from J, the gap between germline ends came to 12 bases. This CDR3 has 14 amino acids. The CDR3 DNA is TGTGCCAGCAGTCTAGGGATGAAAAATCAGCCCCAGCATTTT. As protein: CASSLGMKNQPQHF.

The rearrangement links TRBV19 to TRBJ1-4; D is ambiguous. This CDR3 has 11 amino acids. In germline, CDR1 is LNHDA, CDR2 SQIVND (reference sequence). V was pared by 9 bases and J by 11 bases, with 13 bases between. The CDR3 bases are TGTGCCAGCGGGGATTTGGAGAAACTGTTTTTT. Residues: CASGDLEKLFF.